This TCR beta chain was retrieved from a study of identical twins. Whole-study results and caveats: Insertions were fewer in abundant cord blood beta clonotypes, whereas memory repertoires showed none of this pattern. It was cross-sectional statistical analysis, not following the same donors, that the conclusions relied on.

This clonotype was detected many times. Its target is unknown. TCRdb reprocessed the 5' RACE reads with MiXCR, giving one entry per CDR3 protein. Counted here are some 1,600,000 distinct CDR3 sequences, under 35% occurring once; the ten biggest clones make up more than 0.25%. This CDR3 has 18 amino acids. J was trimmed by 0 bases and V by 3 bases; bases with no gene match: 8. CDR1 ENHRY and CDR2 SYGVKD come from the germline V gene. Healthy Caucasians alone served as donors. The chain combines TRBV10-3 with TRBJ2-6; TRBD1 matches 7 bases. The TCR was taken from a newborn girl in good health. Sequenced: cord blood. The CDR3 DNA reads as TGTGCCATCAGTGACCCGACAGGGTCTCGCTCTGGGGCCAACGTCCTGACTTTC. Translated: CAISDPTGSRSGANVLTF.